The rows below give T cell receptor beta chains drawn from one sample of a study of T cell responses to AZD1222 COVID-19 vaccine. Libraries were prepared by immunoSEQ multiplex PCR; TCRdb keeps only in-frame clonotypes and omits some of them. The table has 150,000 to 160,000 clones, roughly nine tenths seen once; the top ten hold less than 3.5%. The material was peripheral blood, obtained on day 0 of AZD1222 vaccination. Every receptor here comes from an adult in good health. Both conserved end residues are part of each CDR3. A D gene is named only where the DNA matches it firmly. A row's size may be missing; if present it is once, few, many or a size class.

TRBV21-1	NA	TRBJ2-7	NA	TGTGCCAGCAGCAAAGGGGGCAGGGAGGGCCTAGAGTACTTC	CASSKGGREGLEYF
TRBV28	NA	TRBJ1-1	NA	TGTGCCAGCAGAGGACAGAACGCGCCTGTAACTGAAGCTTTCTTT	CASRGQNAPVTEAFF
TRBV5-1	NA	TRBJ2-3	NA	TGCGCCAGCAGTCGTTCTTTCGAGGACCCCCCGATATTT	CASSRSFEDPPIF
TRBV7-9	once	TRBJ1-4	NA	TGTGCCAGCAGCCCGGGGCGGCCCGAAAAACTGTTTTTT	CASSPGRPEKLFF
TRBV5-4	NA	TRBJ1-2	TRBD1	TGTGCCAGCAGGTCTCGGACGACAGGGGGCCCTAACTATGGCTACACCTTC	CASRSRTTGGPNYGYTF
TRBV28	NA	TRBJ1-2	NA	TGTGCCAGCAGTTTCACCGGGGCCTATGGCTACACCTTC	CASSFTGAYGYTF
TRBV28	NA	TRBJ1-2	TRBD1	TGTGCCAGCAGTCAACAGGGGTTTTATGGCTACACCTTC	CASSQQGFYGYTF
TRBV29-1	NA	TRBJ2-5	NA	TGCAGCGTTGAACGGAGCAGCCGAGAGACCCAGTACTTC	CSVERSSRETQYF
TRBV11-2	NA	TRBJ1-2	TRBD1	TGTGCCAGCAGCCCGTCCGGGACAGACGACTATGGCTACACCTTC	CASSPSGTDDYGYTF
TRBV5-5	few	TRBJ1-1	TRBD1	TGTGCCAGCACTTGGGACAGGACGAACACTGAAGCTTTCTTT	CASTWDRTNTEAFF
TRBV5-6	NA	TRBJ1-4	NA	TGTGCCAGCAGCTTATACAGGGCCGATGAAAAACTGTTTTTT	CASSLYRADEKLFF
TRBV3-1/TRBV3-2	NA	TRBJ1-1	NA	TGTGCCAGCAGCCAAGACGGAGGCACTGAAGCTTTCTTT	CASSQDGGTEAFF
TRBV6-4	NA	TRBJ2-2	NA	TGTGCCAGCAGTGACGCAGCATTCCCGGGGGAGCTGTTTTTT	CASSDAAFPGELFF
TRBV7-9	NA	TRBJ1-6	TRBD1	TGTGCCAGCAGCTTAGGACAGGGAAATAATTCACCCCTCCACTTT	CASSLGQGNNSPLHF
TRBV21-1	NA	TRBJ2-3	NA	TGTGCCAGCAGCAAAGCGGAGACTCCACCCCCAGATACGCAGTATTTT	CASSKAETPPPDTQYF
TRBV5-4	NA	TRBJ1-3	NA	TGTGCCAGCAGCCCCCAGGGTATGAGTGGAAACACCATATATTTT	CASSPQGMSGNTIYF
TRBV29-1	NA	TRBJ2-7	TRBD2	TGCAGCGTGAGTGGATGGGGGGGCGAGCAGTACTTC	CSVSGWGGEQYF
TRBV18	few	TRBJ2-2	NA	TGTGCCAGCTCACGTGAAGATGGCACCGGGGAGCTGTTTTTT	CASSREDGTGELFF
TRBV3-1/TRBV3-2	NA	TRBJ2-1	TRBD1	TGTGCCAGGGCCCTCCGGGACAGTCGTAAAGAGTACAATGAGCAGTTCTTC	CARALRDSRKEYNEQFF
TRBV19	NA	TRBJ2-1	TRBD1	TGTGCCAGTGAACGGGACAGGGGTGTCGATGAGCAGTTCTTC	CASERDRGVDEQFF
TRBV29-1	NA	TRBJ1-2	NA	TGCAGCGTTGAGGACAGAAAGGTGGGCTACACCTTC	CSVEDRKVGYTF
TRBV4-3	NA	TRBJ2-3	NA	TGCGCCAGCAGCCAAGACCCTGGAGGGGGGGGTGCGTCGCGCACAGATACGCAGTATTTT	CASSQDPGGGGASRTDTQYF
TRBV5-6	once	TRBJ1-5	NA	TGTGCCAGCAGCTTCCGGACATATAGCAATCAGCCCCAGCATTTT	CASSFRTYSNQPQHF
TRBV5-1	NA	TRBJ1-1	TRBD1	TGCGCCAGCAGCTTGGTGGGGACAGGGGGCACTGAAGCTTTCTTT	CASSLVGTGGTEAFF
TRBV18	NA	TRBJ2-7	TRBD1	TGTGCCAGCTCACCGGAGACAGGGACCGTCTACGAGCAGTACTTC	CASSPETGTVYEQYF
TRBV11-2	once	TRBJ1-6	NA	TGTGCCAGCAGCTTACGGGGTACCTATAATTCACCCCTCCACTTT	CASSLRGTYNSPLHF
TRBV28	NA	TRBJ2-5	NA	TGTGCCAGCAGTCCTCTGGCGGGGTCAAACCAAGAGACCCAGTACTTC	CASSPLAGSNQETQYF
TRBV15	NA	TRBJ2-5	NA	TGTGCCACCAGTAGAGGGGAGGAGACCCAGTACTTC	CATSRGEETQYF
TRBV29-1	NA	TRBJ2-7	NA	TGCAGCGTTCAAGGGGTCCCAGGGAGCGAGCAGTACTTC	CSVQGVPGSEQYF
TRBV5-4	once	TRBJ2-7	TRBD2	TGTGCCAGCAGCTTGGGAGCGGGGTCCCTCTACGAGCAGTACTTC	CASSLGAGSLYEQYF
TRBV3-1/TRBV3-2	NA	TRBJ2-7	TRBD1	TGTGCCAGCAGCCTGGGACAGGGCTACGAGCAGTACTTC	CASSLGQGYEQYF
TRBV6-5	NA	TRBJ1-5	NA	TGTGCCAGCAGGCCCAGCGGGGGGCCCCAGCATTTT	CASRPSGGPQHF
TRBV6-1	once	TRBJ1-5	NA	TGTGCCAGCAGTGAAGTGGATTACAATCAGCCCCAGCATTTT	CASSEVDYNQPQHF
TRBV5-4	NA	TRBJ2-3	TRBD1	TGTGCCAGCAGCGCCGACAGGGCGCTCACAGATACGCAGTATTTT	CASSADRALTDTQYF
TRBV4-2	NA	TRBJ1-1	NA	TGTGCCAGCAGCCAAGATGGGGGGACTGAAGCTTTCTTT	CASSQDGGTEAFF
TRBV28	few	TRBJ1-3	TRBD1	TGTGCCAGCGGACAGGGGGCTGGAAACACCATATATTTT	CASGQGAGNTIYF
TRBV19	NA	TRBJ2-3	TRBD2	TGTGCCAGTAGTAAAGCGGGGGACACAGATACGCAGTATTTT	CASSKAGDTDTQYF
TRBV27	NA	TRBJ2-2	TRBD2	TGTGCCAGCAGTCTTAGCGGGGGGAACACCGGGGAGCTGTTTTTT	CASSLSGGNTGELFF
TRBV27	once	TRBJ1-1	TRBD1	TGTGCCAGCAGTTTAGCAGGGGGGGGGACCTTGAACACTGAAGCTTTCTTT	CASSLAGGGTLNTEAFF
TRBV28	once	TRBJ2-2	NA	TGTGCCAGCAGTTTTATCTGGGACACCGGGGAGCTGTTTTTT	CASSFIWDTGELFF
TRBV6-2/TRBV6-3	NA	TRBJ2-7	NA	TGTGCCAGCAGCGGACAGAACTACGAGCAGTACTTC	CASSGQNYEQYF
TRBV3-1/TRBV3-2	NA	TRBJ1-6	TRBD1	TGTGCCAGCAGCCGGGACAGAGTAGAGAATTCACCCCTCCACTTT	CASSRDRVENSPLHF
TRBV6-5	NA	TRBJ2-1	NA	TGTGCCAGCAGTTACGACTGGACAGCCTACAATGAGCAGTTCTTC	CASSYDWTAYNEQFF
TRBV4-2	NA	TRBJ1-2	NA	TGTGCCAGCTCTACAATCCAGGGGCCTCTTGGCTACACCTTC	CASSTIQGPLGYTF
TRBV4-1	NA	TRBJ1-3	NA	TGCGCCAGCAGCCAAGAGGAGTCAGCTTCATCTGGAAACACCATATATTTT	CASSQEESASSGNTIYF
TRBV6-6	NA	TRBJ1-3	TRBD1	TGTGCCAGCAGAACAACAGGGGGCTCTGGAAACACCATATATTTT	CASRTTGGSGNTIYF
TRBV5-1	NA	TRBJ1-2	NA	TGCGCCAGCAGCTTGGGGACAGTTAATGGCTATGGCTACACCTTC	CASSLGTVNGYGYTF
TRBV4-3	NA	TRBJ2-7	NA	TGCGCCAGCAGCCAAGATGGGAGGACCGGCTACGAGCAGTACTTC	CASSQDGRTGYEQYF
TRBV7-9	NA	TRBJ1-4	NA	TGTGCCAGCAGCCTTACCGGGACCTCAGAAAAACTGTTTTTT	CASSLTGTSEKLFF
TRBV12-3/TRBV12-4	NA	TRBJ2-3	NA	TGTGCCAGCACCGGACGGGGTTATACGCAGTATTTT	CASTGRGYTQYF
TRBV14	NA	TRBJ2-7	NA	TGTGCCAGCAGCCTCCTGGCAGGGGACTACGAGCAGTACTTC	CASSLLAGDYEQYF
TRBV23-1	once	TRBJ1-1	NA	TGCGCCAGCAGTCAATCCCCCTTCGAAGGGTTACCTGAAGCTTTCTTT	CASSQSPFEGLPEAFF
TRBV5-5	NA	TRBJ2-7	TRBD1	TGTGCCAGCAGCCCGAGAGCAGGGACAGGGGCCTACGAGCAGTACTTC	CASSPRAGTGAYEQYF
TRBV11-2	NA	TRBJ2-2	NA	TGTGCCAGCAGCCTCCGTCACGGGCCGAACACCGGGGAGCTGTTTTTT	CASSLRHGPNTGELFF
TRBV7-2	NA	TRBJ2-1	TRBD2	TGTGCCAGCAGCTTAACGGGGACTAGCGGGGGTTCGGGAAATGAGCAGTTCTTC	CASSLTGTSGGSGNEQFF
TRBV9	NA	TRBJ1-5	NA	TGTGCCAGCAGCGTAGGCCCCGGAGGGGATCAGCCCCAGCATTTT	CASSVGPGGDQPQHF